One and the same sample provided the 13 T cell receptor beta chains below, sequenced in a study of T cells in Graves' hyperthyroidism and ophthalmopathy. RNA transcripts were the template for amplifying TCR beta CDR3 regions. The HTBI primer set was used in a first-round RT-PCR of the TCR CDR3. MiXCR, applied by TCRdb to the multiplex PCR reads, yields one record per CDR3 protein. The profile shows some 360,000 distinct CDR3 sequences, 15% to 20% of them singletons. Material for sequencing was blood. These receptors were collected from a woman aged 40 to 49 with Graves' ophthalmopathy.

This clonotype was detected ten times or more. The chain combines TRBV9 with TRBJ2-7; 9 bases align to TRBD1. CDR3 length: 13 residues. Trimming removed 3 bases from V and 5 bases from J; junction bases left unmatched: 3. The germline V gene has CDR1 SGDLS and CDR2 YYNGEE. CDR3: CASSDGQGNEQYF. CDR3 DNA sequence: TGTGCCAGCAGCGACGGACAGGGGAACGAGCAGTACTTC. Full variable domain (rest looked up from reference TRBV9 and TRBJ2-7): DSGVTQTPKHLITATGQRVTLRCSPRSGDLSVYWYQQSLDQGLQFLIQYYNGEERAKGNILERFSAQQFPDLHSELNLSSLELGDSALYFCASSDGQGNEQYFGPGTRLTVT.

The chain carries TRBV12-3 or TRBV12-4 and TRBJ2-7; maybe TRBD2 (5 bases). This CDR3 comprises 15 residues. The ends were cut back, 0 bases at V and 6 bases at J, with 15 bases in the middle. In DNA, the CDR3 is TGTGCCAGCAGTTTAGCGGGAGTATTATCTGGCGAGCAGTACTTC. Encoded protein: CASSLAGVLSGEQYF.

This clonotype was seen at least ten times. The chain is built from TRBV19 and TRBJ1-5, with D perhaps matching TRBD1 (5 bases). Trimming pared 5 bases from V and 5 bases from J, leaving 16 bases between. Germline assignment: CDR1 LNHDA and CDR2 SQIVND (reference sequence). The length of the CDR3 is 15 residues. The CDR3: CASSGDSGYHQPQHF. The CDR3 coding sequence is TGTGCCAGTAGTGGGGACTCCGGGTATCATCAGCCCCAGCATTTT.

Many counts were recorded for this clonotype. The chain carries TRBV7-8 and TRBJ2-7, with a weak D call TRBD1 (5 bases). The ends were cut back, 3 bases at V and 6 bases at J, with 15 bases in the middle. The germline V gene encodes CDR1 SGHVS and CDR2 FQNEAQ. The CDR3 consists of 14 residues. CDR3 amino acids: CASSLQGKFFEQYF. CDR3 bases: TGTGCCAGCAGCTTGCAGGGAAAATTTTTCGAGCAGTACTTC.

In its sample, this clonotype was seen many times. This chain joins TRBV28 and TRBJ2-7; no reliable D call. The CDR3 loop spans 14 amino acids. The germline V gene has CDR1 MDHEN and CDR2 SYDVKM. Trimming cost V 5 bases and J 9 bases, with 20 bases left between them. CDR3 in DNA: TGTGCCAGCAGTCTTAGGCGGACCCTTAGATTGCAGTACTTC. Translated: CASSLRRTLRLQYF.

This clonotype was seen many times. The V call is TRBV28, the J call TRBJ2-5, with a possible D match to TRBD2 (6 bases). V was trimmed by 6 bases and J by 4 bases, leaving 18 bases between them. Germline V gene data show CDR1 as MDHEN and CDR2 as SYDVKM. The CDR3 loop spans 15 amino acids. Here the CDR3 reads CASSSRGLVRETQYF. The DNA for the CDR3 is TGTGCCAGCAGCTCTCGGGGGTTGGTCCGAGAGACCCAGTACTTC.

This clonotype has at least ten counts. The chain recombines TRBV6-2 or TRBV6-3 with TRBJ2-2, with 10 bases fitting TRBD2. CDR3 length: 16 residues. V was clipped by 7 bases and J by 1 base; unmatched bases: 6. CDR1 is MNHEY, CDR2 SVGEGT, per germline. DNA for the CDR3: TGTGCCAGCAATCCTTGGACTAGCGGGAACACCGGGGAGCTGTTTTTT. It translates to CASNPWTSGNTGELFF.

In its sample, this clonotype was seen many times. The rearrangement uses TRBV19 and TRBJ1-5; D not certain. V shed 0 bases and J shed 4 bases, with 10 bases lying between them. The CDR3 sequence is 15 residues long. Germline CDR1 and CDR2: LNHDA and SQIVND (reference sequence). CDR3 in DNA: TGTGCCAGTAGTATAGAGGGCAGAATGAATCAGCCCCAGCATTTT. This codes for CASSIEGRMNQPQHF.

Remarks on this clonotype: A single base separates this from a much larger clone, so it may be a read error. The chain has TRBV4-3 and TRBJ2-7; 7 nucleotides agree with TRBD1. CDR3 length: 16 amino acids. The germline gives CDR1 LGHNA, CDR2 YSLEER. In DNA, the CDR3 is TGCGCCAGCAGCCAAGCCCCGGGACAGAGACCCTACGATCAGTACTTC. It translates to CASSQAPGQRPYDQYF.

This clonotype has a count of ten or more. The gene calls are TRBV9 and TRBJ2-7; 7 bases fit TRBD1. Germline CDR1 and CDR2: SGDLS and YYNGEE. Germline trimming cut 0 bases from V and 2 bases from J; bases unmatched to any gene: 5. The CDR3 extends over 15 amino acids. The CDR3 bases are TGTGCCAGCAGCGTAGCGACAGGGATTACCTACGAGCAGTACTTC. It is translated as CASSVATGITYEQYF.

This clonotype has just a few counts. J is TRBJ2-5 and V is TRBV28, with a possible D match to TRBD2 (6 bases). There are 14 residues in the CDR3. V was trimmed by 5 bases and J by 0 bases, leaving 10 bases between them. Germline V gives CDR1 MDHEN, CDR2 SYDVKM. CDR3 loop: CASSASAYQETQYF. CDR3 sequence (DNA): TGTGCCAGCAGTGCTAGCGCGTACCAAGAGACCCAGTACTTC.

This clonotype occurred many times. The rearrangement uses TRBV10-1 and TRBJ2-7, with 13 bases that match TRBD2. The V and J ends lost 2 bases and 2 bases, in that order; junction bases with no gene match: 0. The CDR3 runs 15 residues. CDR1 and CDR2 (germline): WNHNN, SYGVQD (reference sequence). This CDR3 is CASSEGLAGAYEQYF. CDR3 bases: TGCGCCAGCAGTGAGGGACTAGCGGGAGCCTACGAGCAGTACTTC.

In its sample, this clonotype was seen many times. The chain combines TRBV9 with TRBJ2-2; D ambiguous. CDR3 size: 13 residues. The V and J ends lost 0 bases and 7 bases respectively, with 7 bases between them. CDR1 is SGDLS and CDR2 is YYNGEE in the germline V gene. The CDR3 here is CASSVVGVGELFF. The CDR3, as DNA: TGTGCCAGCAGCGTAGTGGGTGTCGGGGAGCTGTTTTTT.